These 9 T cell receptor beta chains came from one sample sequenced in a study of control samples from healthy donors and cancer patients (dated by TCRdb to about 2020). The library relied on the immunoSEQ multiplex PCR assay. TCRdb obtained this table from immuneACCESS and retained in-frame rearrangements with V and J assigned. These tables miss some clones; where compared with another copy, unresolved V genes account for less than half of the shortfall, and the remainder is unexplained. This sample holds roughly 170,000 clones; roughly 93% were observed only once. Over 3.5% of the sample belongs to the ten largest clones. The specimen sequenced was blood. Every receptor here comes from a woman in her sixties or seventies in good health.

For the CDR3, the DNA is TGTGCCATCATCAGTAGCGGGACCTACAATGAGCAGTTCTTC. The encoded protein is CAIISSGTYNEQFF. This chain joins TRBV10-3 and TRBJ2-1; TRBD2 matches 8 bases. CDR1 and CDR2 from the germline V gene are ENHRY and SYGVKD. Trimming at V came to 7 bases and at J to 2 bases, leaving 4 bases not matched to a gene. This CDR3 has 14 residues.

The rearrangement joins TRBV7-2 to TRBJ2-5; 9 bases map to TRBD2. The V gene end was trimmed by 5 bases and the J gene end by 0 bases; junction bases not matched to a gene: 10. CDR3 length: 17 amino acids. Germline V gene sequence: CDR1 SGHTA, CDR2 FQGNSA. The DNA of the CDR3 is TGTGCCAGCAGCCCCTGGAGCGGGGGGCCGTACCAAGAGACCCAGTACTTC. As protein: CASSPWSGGPYQETQYF.

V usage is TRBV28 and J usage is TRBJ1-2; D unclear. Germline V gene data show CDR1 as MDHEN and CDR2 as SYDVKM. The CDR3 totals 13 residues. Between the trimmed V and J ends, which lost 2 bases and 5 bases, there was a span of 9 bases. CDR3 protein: CASSLRAGYGYTF. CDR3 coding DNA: TGTGCCAGCAGTTTACGGGCTGGTTATGGCTACACCTTC.

CDR3: CASSIDRERGNTEAFF. The DNA of the CDR3 is TGTGCCAGTAGTATAGACAGGGAGAGGGGAAACACTGAAGCTTTCTTT. The rearrangement links TRBV19 to TRBJ1-1; D possibly corresponds to TRBD1 (5 bases). The V gene's germline CDR1 is LNHDA and CDR2 SQIVND (reference sequence). The CDR3 loop spans 16 amino acids. V shed 0 bases and J shed 2 bases, with 13 bases lying between them. The full variable domain, rest sourced from reference TRBV19 and TRBJ1-1, is DGGITQSPKYLFRKEGQNVTLSCEQNLNHDAMYWYRQDPGQGLRLIYYSQIVNDFQKGDIAEGYSVSREKKESFPLTVTSAQKNPTAFYLCASSIDRERGNTEAFFGQGTRLTVV.

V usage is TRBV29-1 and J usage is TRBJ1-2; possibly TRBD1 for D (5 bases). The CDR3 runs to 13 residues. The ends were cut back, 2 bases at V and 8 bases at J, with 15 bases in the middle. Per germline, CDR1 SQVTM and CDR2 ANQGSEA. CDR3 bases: TGCAGCGTTGAAAAACCGGGGACTCAAGGCTACACCTTC. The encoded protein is CSVEKPGTQGYTF.

Here the CDR3 reads CASRFQETQYF. Written as DNA, the CDR3 is TGTGCCAGCAGGTTCCAAGAGACCCAGTACTTC. This chain connects TRBV7-2 to TRBJ2-5; the D is unclear. The length of the CDR3 is 11 residues. Germline CDR1 reads SGHTA; CDR2 reads FQGNSA. V shed 6 bases and J shed 1 base, with 3 bases lying between them.

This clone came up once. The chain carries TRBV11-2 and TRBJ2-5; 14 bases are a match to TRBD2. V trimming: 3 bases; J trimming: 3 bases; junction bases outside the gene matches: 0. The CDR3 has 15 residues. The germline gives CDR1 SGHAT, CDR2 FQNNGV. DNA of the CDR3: TGTGCCAGCAGCTTGGGACTAGCGGGGGAAGAGACCCAGTACTTC. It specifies CASSLGLAGEETQYF.

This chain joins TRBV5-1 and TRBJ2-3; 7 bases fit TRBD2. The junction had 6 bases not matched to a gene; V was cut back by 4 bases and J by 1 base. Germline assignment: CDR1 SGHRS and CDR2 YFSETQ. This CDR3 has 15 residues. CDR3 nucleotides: TGCGCCAGCAGCCAATCGGGGGGACGCACAGATACGCAGTATTTT. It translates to CASSQSGGRTDTQYF.

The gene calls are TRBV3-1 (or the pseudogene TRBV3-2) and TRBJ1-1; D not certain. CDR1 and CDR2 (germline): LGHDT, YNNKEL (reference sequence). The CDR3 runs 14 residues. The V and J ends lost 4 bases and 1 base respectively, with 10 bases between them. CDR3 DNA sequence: TGTGCCAGCAGCCGAGGAGTGACGAACACTGAAGCTTTCTTT. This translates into CASSRGVTNTEAFF.